This T cell receptor (beta chain) was identified during a study of shared clonotypes between healthy human individuals (dated by TCRdb to about 2020). Broadly, across the study: The cohort included three men and a couple of women between 18 and 49 years of age. For each donor, CD4 naive and CD4 memory were each run on three plates, CD8 naive on two plates, and CD8 memory on one plate. The study deeply sequenced blood TCR repertoires of roughly five healthy adults to estimate repertoire size and the extent of clonotype sharing between individuals. Libraries were prepared and TCR repertoires were sequenced by different laboratories using diverse techniques, in order to increase sequencing depth and limit assay-specific biases. Leukapheresis yielded between about 0.9 and 9 billion PBMCs per donor.

The germline V gene encodes CDR1 MGHDK and CDR2 SYGVNS. Deletion took 5 bases off V and 5 bases off J, with a span of 15 bases between the germline ends. Measured from the cysteine to the phenylalanine, the CDR3 is 14 residues long. Only CDR3 DNA is held: 42 bases, read in frame from base 1. Donors were healthy HIV-negative adults with no recently reported acute infections or vaccinations. Only Caucasian adults living in Nashville, Tennessee, USA were represented among the donors. Magnetic negative selection was used to enrich CD4+ T cells, after which naive cells were positively selected on CD45RA and the negative fraction became the memory subset. Blood was obtained by leukapheresis, after which PBMCs were separated by Ficoll-Histopaque density gradient centrifugation and cryopreserved in liquid nitrogen vapor phase. Purity and quantity of every magnetically sorted T cell population were checked by analytical flow cytometry. Genomic DNA was isolated from every sorted fraction and measured by UV absorbance on a Nanodrop 2000c.

Overall study results and their limits: Even with the large sequencing depth, rarefaction of the sorted-subset datasets indicated that sequencing was incomplete. Estimated clonotype richness was generally larger for naive than for memory subsets. Sampling was restricted to blood, and TCR repertoires in tissues likely differ from the TCR repertoires found in blood. The genetic and exposure-history diversity represented was limited by the small number of donors. Compared with non-shared clonotypes, the clonotypes found in all four sorted-subset donors had higher generation probabilities. Pairwise subsampling indicated that sequencing depth was expected to affect the degree of clonotype sharing among donors. Roughly 5% of naive CD4, around 3.5% of naive CD8, approximately 2% of memory CD4, and about 0.4% of memory CD8 clonotypes were shared across several donors.

Using the deep immunoSEQ assay, multiplex PCR amplified TCR CDR3 regions from genomic DNA. For each cell subset, the extracted genomic DNA was distributed evenly across all wells of several immunoSEQ 96-well plates, and each plate served as one replicate. For sorted subsets, around 200 ng genomic DNA, equal to 25,000 to 35,000 T cell genomes, was loaded into each replicate PCR. Purified libraries were quantified with a Qubit 3.0 fluorometer, sized on a Bioanalyzer 2100, and re-quantified with the KAPA Library Quantification kit. Every immunoSEQ 96-well plate was sequenced on a separate single-read 150-cycle Illumina NextSeq 550 flow cell. The paper's data handling went like this. Because the immunoSEQ output included only junctional sequences and no quality scores, the filtering could not be the same as the filtering used for full-length reads. To assign V/J genes and CDR3, sequences were annotated using PyIR, a Python wrapper for IgBLAST v1.9, with IMGT germline references. Any read was removed if the V/J assignment was weak (E-value above 1e-6), the CDR3 was missing, or the read contained stop codons, out-of-frame junctions, or ambiguous translated residues. A V3J clonotype was defined by an identical inferred V gene, J gene, and CDR3 amino acid sequence. The percentage overlap between two repertoires was calculated by dividing the number of shared unique clonotypes by the size of the smaller repertoire. Richness of each repertoire was evaluated using RTK rarefaction, the Chao1 estimator, and Recon v2.1 estimates of unobserved clonotypes. For all TCRbeta clonotypes obtained by the gDNA method from a handful of donors, generation probabilities were computed with OLGA. What TCRdb holds here is the immuneACCESS table cut down to in-frame rearrangements. Part of the clones is not present; checked against another copy, under half of the missing clones reflect an unresolved V gene, and the others are unexplained. V, J and clone size are those of that table, while D and trimming were read from the DNA. The sample table records 950,000 to 1,200,000 clones; roughly 80% of these occur just once. 0.89% of the sample lies in the top ten.

Turning to this clone: Its antigen remains unidentified. No much larger clone is present one base from it, and per-base qualities are unavailable.

The chain links TRBV25-1 with TRBJ1-2, with the D gene uncertain. The sequenced sample was memory CD4+ T cells from PBMCs. The cell subset or site label, read with the paper, signifies: CD45RA-negative fraction. The receptor's source is a man younger than 35 in good health. Some clones in this sample may be carry-over from other donors' samples. For the CDR3, the sequence is CASSLQRQGYGYTF. The nucleotide sequence reads as follows: TGTGCCAGCAGTTTGCAGAGACAAGGATATGGCTACACCTTC.